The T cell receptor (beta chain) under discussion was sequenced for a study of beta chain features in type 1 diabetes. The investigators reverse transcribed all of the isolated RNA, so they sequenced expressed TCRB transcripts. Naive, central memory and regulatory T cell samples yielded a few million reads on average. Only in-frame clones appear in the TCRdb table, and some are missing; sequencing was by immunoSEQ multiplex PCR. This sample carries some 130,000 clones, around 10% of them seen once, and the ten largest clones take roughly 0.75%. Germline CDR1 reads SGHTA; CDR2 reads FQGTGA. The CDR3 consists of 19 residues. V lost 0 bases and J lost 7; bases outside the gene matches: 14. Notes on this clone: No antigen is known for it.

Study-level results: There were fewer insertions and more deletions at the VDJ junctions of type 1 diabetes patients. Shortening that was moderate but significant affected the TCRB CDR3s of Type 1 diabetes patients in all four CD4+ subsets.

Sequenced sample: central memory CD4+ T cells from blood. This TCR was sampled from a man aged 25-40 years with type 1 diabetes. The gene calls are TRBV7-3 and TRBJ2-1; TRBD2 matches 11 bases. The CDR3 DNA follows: TGTGCCAGCAGCTTAACCCCTGACTTGAGTTTAGCGGGGGGGAATGAGCAGTTCTTC. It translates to CASSLTPDLSLAGGNEQFF.